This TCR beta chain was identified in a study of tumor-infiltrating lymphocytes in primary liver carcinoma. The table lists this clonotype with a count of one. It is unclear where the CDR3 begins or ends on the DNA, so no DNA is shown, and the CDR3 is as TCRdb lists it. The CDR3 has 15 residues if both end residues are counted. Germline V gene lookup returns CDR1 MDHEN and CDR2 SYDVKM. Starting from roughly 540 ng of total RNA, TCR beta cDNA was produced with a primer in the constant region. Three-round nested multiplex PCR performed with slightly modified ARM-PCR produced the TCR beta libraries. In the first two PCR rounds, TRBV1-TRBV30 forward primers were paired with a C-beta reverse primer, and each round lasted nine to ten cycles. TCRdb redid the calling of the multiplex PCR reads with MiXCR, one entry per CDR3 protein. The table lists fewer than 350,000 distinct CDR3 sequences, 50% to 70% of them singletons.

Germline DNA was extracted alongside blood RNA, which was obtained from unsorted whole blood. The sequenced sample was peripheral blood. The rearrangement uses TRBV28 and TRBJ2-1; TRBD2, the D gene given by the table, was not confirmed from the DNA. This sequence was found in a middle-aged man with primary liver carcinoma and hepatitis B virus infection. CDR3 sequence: CASSTSGLAINEQFF.